This T cell receptor beta chain was observed in a study of cytotoxic CD8 clonotypes in ibrutinib-treated CLL. The table came from immunoSEQ multiplex PCR; TCRdb's copy has only in-frame clones and leaves some out. Among about 150,000 clones listed, 79% were seen once. V lost 2 bases and J lost 8, with 14 bases in between. The CDR3 runs 14 residues. The germline V gene has CDR1 SGHRS and CDR2 YFSETQ. The chain couples TRBV5-1 to TRBJ1-5; the D gene is possibly TRBD1 (6 bases). The sample consisted of PBMCs, taken after 12 months of ibrutinib treatment. This TCR came from a human donor with chronic lymphocytic leukemia. CDR3 amino acids: CASSFTQGGEPQHF. The CDR3 nucleotides are TGCGCCAGCAGCTTTACACAGGGAGGAGAGCCCCAGCATTTT.